The 31 T cell receptor beta chains below all came from one sample that was sequenced in a study of graft-versus-host responses after intestinal transplantation. Profiling relied on immunoSEQ multiplex PCR, and the TCRdb table lists in-frame clones only, not all of them. Of 100,000 to 130,000 clones detected, roughly 86% appear once; the ten largest clones hold roughly 0.64%. Antigens of these TCRs are unknown. This material consisted of unstimulated CD4+ T cells sorted from spleen or lymph node cells, taken before transplant. These receptors were obtained from a human donor who was the organ donor for an intestinal transplant.

The chain couples TRBV18 to TRBJ2-3, with D possibly matching TRBD1 (5 bases). V shed 3 bases and J shed 0 bases, with 13 bases lying between them. The CDR3 loop spans 16 amino acids. The V gene's germline CDR1 is KGHSH and CDR2 LQKENI. CDR3 residues: CASSPLGRLSTDTQYF. The CDR3 nucleotides are TGTGCCAGCTCACCTTTGGGGCGGCTTAGCACAGATACGCAGTATTTT.

J is TRBJ2-7 and V is TRBV6-5; 7 positions match TRBD1. Germline lookup yields CDR1 MNHEY and CDR2 SVGAGI. The trim removed 4 bases at V and 1 base at J, leaving 1 base unmatched. The CDR3 runs to 13 residues. The CDR3 DNA sequence: TGTGCCAGCAGTTGGGACAGTTCCTACGAGCAGTACTTC. It translates to CASSWDSSYEQYF.

This sequence joins TRBV19 and TRBJ1-2; D gene unclear. The germline CDR1 and CDR2 sequences are LNHDA and SQIVND (reference sequence). CDR3 size: 12 residues. The V end lost 5 bases, the J end lost 8 bases, and 12 bases lay between the germline ends. The CDR3 nucleotides read TGTGCCAGTAGTCCCCGTGGTAGGGGCTACACCTTC. Amino acids: CASSPRGRGYTF. Combining the CDR3 with reference TRBV19 and TRBJ1-2 gives the whole variable domain DGGITQSPKYLFRKEGQNVTLSCEQNLNHDAMYWYRQDPGQGLRLIYYSQIVNDFQKGDIAEGYSVSREKKESFPLTVTSAQKNPTAFYLCASSPRGRGYTFGSGTRLTVV.

The CDR3 coding sequence is TGTGCCAGCAGTGGGGCGGGATATAGCAATCAGCCCCAGCATTTT. Translating it yields CASSGAGYSNQPQHF. The V and J genes are TRBV2 and TRBJ1-5; the D is unclear. Germline V gene lookup returns CDR1 SNHLY and CDR2 FYNNEI. The CDR3 length is 15 residues. The V end was cut by 4 bases, the J end by 0 bases, with 10 bases between.

V is TRBV5-1 and J is TRBJ2-2, with a possible D match to TRBD2 (5 bases). Trimming removed 0 bases at V and 2 bases at J, with 11 bases between. There are 16 residues in the CDR3. Germline V gene sequence: CDR1 SGHRS, CDR2 YFSETQ. Here the CDR3 DNA reads TGCGCCAGCAGCTTGGGAGCTTCTAGCAACACCGGGGAGCTGTTTTTT. Translated, it gives CASSLGASSNTGELFF.

The chain combines TRBV11-3 with TRBJ2-1; D possibly corresponds to TRBD1 (5 bases). V was trimmed by 4 bases and J by 3 bases, leaving 10 bases between them. From germline, CDR1 is SGHNT and CDR2 YENEEA. CDR3 length equals 14 residues. In DNA form, the CDR3 reads TGTGCCAGCAGCTGGCAGGGCGGCTACAATGAGCAGTTCTTC. The encoded protein is CASSWQGGYNEQFF.

This rearrangement joins TRBV18 to TRBJ2-5; a possible D gene is TRBD1 (6 bases). V lost 3 bases and J 0 bases, leaving 11 bases between the germline ends. The length of the CDR3 is 15 residues. Germline values: CDR1 KGHSH, CDR2 LQKENI. As DNA, the CDR3 is TGTGCCAGCTCACCGACAGGCCGGTACCAAGAGACCCAGTACTTC. This sequence encodes CASSPTGRYQETQYF.

The V and J genes are TRBV2 and TRBJ2-1, with a weak D call TRBD2 (6 bases). CDR1 is SNHLY and CDR2 is FYNNEI in the germline V gene. V was clipped by 2 bases and J by 9 bases, with 17 bases between them. The CDR3 is 15 amino acids. The chain's CDR3 is CASSEFGPAGGEQFF. In DNA, the CDR3 is TGTGCCAGCAGTGAATTTGGTCCCGCCGGGGGTGAGCAGTTCTTC.

The chain uses TRBV7-8 and TRBJ2-1, with TRBD2 identical over 9 bases. Germline-derived CDR1 and CDR2 are SGHVS and FQNEAQ. J was trimmed by 14 bases and V by 3 bases; bases with no gene match: 5. The CDR3 runs 12 residues. The CDR3 DNA is TGTGCCAGCAGCTTGGGGCTAGCGGGAAAGTTCTTC. Its protein product is CASSLGLAGKFF.

The chain is built from TRBV6-9 and TRBJ1-6; no clear D. Germline values: CDR1 MNHGY, CDR2 SVAAGI. This CDR3 comprises 15 residues. V was trimmed by 2 bases and J by 9 bases, leaving 14 bases between them. CDR3 protein: CASSYEGRISSPLHF. Written as DNA, the CDR3 is TGTGCCAGCAGTTATGAGGGCAGAATATCTTCACCCCTCCACTTT.

The chain recombines TRBV28 with TRBJ2-1; D not certain. Trimming removed 10 bases at V and 7 bases at J, with 23 bases between. From germline, CDR1 is MDHEN and CDR2 SYDVKM. CDR3 length: 15 residues. Here the CDR3 DNA reads TGTGCCACCGGGCTTCGACCGGATAAGTGGAATGAGCAGTTCTTC. Its protein is CATGLRPDKWNEQFF. The entire variable domain, with the rest obtained from reference TRBV28 and TRBJ2-1, is as follows: DVKVTQSSRYLVKRTGEKVFLECVQDMDHENMFWYRQDPGLGLRLIYFSYDVKMKEKGDIPEGYSVSREKKERFSLILESASTNQTSMYLCATGLRPDKWNEQFFGPGTRLTVL.

The chain combines TRBV29-1 with TRBJ2-7; TRBD1 agrees at 9 bases. Losses at the gene ends were 4 bases for V and 2 bases for J; bases not matched to a gene: 6. CDR1 SQVTM and CDR2 ANQGSEA come from the germline V gene. The CDR3 spans 14 residues. The CDR3 sequence is CSVGAGTGTYEQYF. The CDR3 DNA sequence: TGCAGCGTTGGGGCCGGGACAGGGACCTACGAGCAGTACTTC.

The chain is built from TRBV11-2 and TRBJ2-5, with 10 bases matching TRBD1. Germline V CDR1 and CDR2: SGHAT, FQNNGV. CDR3 size: 14 residues. The V and J ends lost 5 bases and 13 bases, in that order; junction bases with no gene match: 13. The CDR3 DNA is TGTGCCAGCAGCCCCTTTGAGGGACAGGGGTATCGGTACTTC. It encodes CASSPFEGQGYRYF.

CDR3 sequence (DNA): TGTGCCAGCAGCTTAGGAGGACTAGCGGGGGCGACAGATACGCAGTATTTT. It is translated as CASSLGGLAGATDTQYF. The genes are TRBV7-2 and TRBJ2-3, with 13 bases fitting TRBD2. V shed 1 base, J shed 3 bases, and the junction held 4 bases outside the gene matches. This CDR3 comprises 17 residues. The germline V gene encodes CDR1 SGHTA and CDR2 FQGNSA.

The chain employs TRBV7-2 and TRBJ2-2; the D gene could be TRBD1 or TRBD2 (6 bases each). CDR1 SGHTA and CDR2 FQGNSA come from the germline V gene. V was shortened by 1 base and J by 3 bases, with 9 bases between the two germline ends. This CDR3 region has 15 residues. The CDR3 region has the DNA TGTGCCAGCAGCTTAGGGGGGGCCGACACCGGGGAGCTGTTTTTT. Protein: CASSLGGADTGELFF.

V is TRBV6-5 and J is TRBJ2-2, with 7 bases lining up with TRBD1. Germline CDR1 MNHEY, CDR2 SVGAGI. The V and J ends lost 1 base and 2 bases, in that order; junction bases with no gene match: 4. The CDR3 contains 16 residues. The CDR3 coding sequence is TGTGCCAGCAGTTACTTGTGGACAGGAAACACCGGGGAGCTGTTTTTT. It specifies CASSYLWTGNTGELFF.

The gene calls are TRBV5-8 and TRBJ1-5; TRBD1 agrees at 10 bases. CDR1 and CDR2 from the germline V gene are SGHTS and YDEGEE. V shed 4 bases and J 6 bases; nucleotides not matched to a gene: 4. CDR3 length: 14 residues. The CDR3 loop is CASSEGQGFQPQHF. The CDR3 region has the DNA TGTGCCAGCAGCGAGGGACAGGGGTTTCAGCCCCAGCATTTT.

This chain connects TRBV5-4 to TRBJ2-5, with D possibly TRBD1 on 6 matching bases. Between the trimmed V and J ends, which lost 4 bases and 11 bases, there was a span of 24 bases. Germline assignment: CDR1 SGHNT and CDR2 YYREEE (reference sequence). The CDR3 totals 15 residues. Here the CDR3 DNA reads TGTGCCAGCAGCCAAACGACAACAGGGCCGCGGGCGCAGTACTTC. This gives the protein CASSQTTTGPRAQYF.

The chain uses TRBV2 and TRBJ2-3; no clear D. From germline, CDR1 is SNHLY and CDR2 FYNNEI. The CDR3 totals 15 residues. V was shortened by 8 bases and J by 1 base, with 16 bases between the two germline ends. CDR3 in DNA: TGTGCCAGCGGTGCTGGAATGGTGGGCACAGATACGCAGTATTTT. The encoded protein is CASGAGMVGTDTQYF.

The chain is built from TRBV7-9 and TRBJ2-1; D not certain. CDR3 length: 11 residues. Germline CDR1 reads SEHNR; CDR2 reads FQNEAQ (reference sequence). V gave up 1 base and J gave up 8 bases, with 3 bases separating them. CDR3 in DNA: TGTGCCAGCAGCTTAGTCTATGAGCAGTTCTTC. This translates into CASSLVYEQFF.

CDR3: CASSLNFRGGVTDTQYF. The CDR3 nucleotides read TGCGCCAGCAGCTTGAATTTTCGGGGGGGGGTCACAGATACGCAGTATTTT. The gene calls are TRBV5-1 and TRBJ2-3, with 8 bases fitting TRBD2. The J segment lost 2 bases and the V segment lost 1 base, leaving 9 bases of the junction unmatched. This CDR3 is built from 17 residues. CDR1 is SGHRS, CDR2 YFSETQ, per germline.

This sequence joins TRBV11-2 and TRBJ1-2, with D possibly TRBD1 on 5 matching bases. The ends were cut back, 5 bases at V and 0 bases at J, with 10 bases in the middle. Germline CDR1 is SGHAT and CDR2 is FQNNGV. The CDR3 loop spans 14 amino acids. The CDR3 loop reads CASSATGSNYGYTF. For the CDR3, the DNA is TGTGCCAGCAGCGCAACAGGTTCTAACTATGGCTACACCTTC.

The chain recombines TRBV6-1 with TRBJ2-3; no reliable D call. CDR1 and CDR2 (germline): MNHNS, SASEGT. The CDR3 runs 14 residues. Between the trimmed V and J ends, which lost 6 bases and 1 base, there was a span of 11 bases. In nucleotides, the CDR3 is TGTGCCAGCAGCATCTCTAAGGGCACAGATACGCAGTATTTT. Protein product: CASSISKGTDTQYF.

V is TRBV10-2 and J is TRBJ1-2, with D perhaps TRBD1 (6 bases). This CDR3 comprises 14 residues. CDR1 is WSHSY, CDR2 SAAADI, per germline. Trimming took off 6 bases at V and 7 bases at J, with 18 bases between the two ends. In DNA, the CDR3 is TGCGCCAGCAGCGAAAGCGGGACACTCGGTGGCTACACCTTC. This codes for CASSESGTLGGYTF.

The chain links TRBV27 to TRBJ1-2; no firm D call. Trimming shortened V by 3 bases and J by 4 bases, and 15 bases separated the two germline ends. This CDR3 has 15 residues. Per germline, CDR1 MNHEY and CDR2 SMNVEV (reference sequence). CDR3 nucleotide sequence: TGTGCCAGCAGTTTCAGTTTCCCAGTGGGCTATGGCTACACCTTC. It encodes CASSFSFPVGYGYTF.

This chain links TRBV10-2 with TRBJ2-3; the D gene is possibly TRBD2 (6 bases). The ends were cut back, 8 bases at V and 2 bases at J, with 14 bases in the middle. CDR1 is WSHSY, CDR2 SAAADI, per germline. CDR3 length: 14 residues. CDR3 sequence (DNA): TGCGCCAGCCGGATTCTAGCGTTCACAGATACGCAGTATTTT. This codes for CASRILAFTDTQYF.

This sequence joins TRBV5-1 and TRBJ1-1; D not certain. This CDR3 has 16 amino acids. The ends were cut back, 1 base at V and 1 base at J, with 14 bases in the middle. Germline V lookup: CDR1 SGHRS, CDR2 YFSETQ. CDR3 sequence reads: CASSLRWKVENTEAFF. CDR3 DNA: TGCGCCAGCAGCTTGAGGTGGAAGGTGGAGAACACTGAAGCTTTCTTT.

The chain recombines TRBV18 with TRBJ1-3; 10 nucleotides line up with TRBD1. Trimming at V came to 0 bases and at J to 0 bases, leaving 5 bases not matched to a gene. Germline-derived CDR1 and CDR2 are KGHSH and LQKENI. The CDR3 runs 18 residues. CDR3 coding DNA: TGTGCCAGCTCACCACCTGGGACAGGGGTAGTCTCTGGAAACACCATATATTTT. Encoded protein: CASSPPGTGVVSGNTIYF. The full variable domain, its missing parts supplied by reference TRBV18 and TRBJ1-3, is NAGVMQNPRHLVRRRGQEARLRCSPMKGHSHVYWYRQLPEEGLKFMVYLQKENIIDESGMPKERFSAEFPKEGPSILRIQQVVRGDSAAYFCASSPPGTGVVSGNTIYFGEGSWLTVV.

The chain recombines TRBV6-1 with TRBJ2-7; 11 positions agree with TRBD2. Looked up from germline, CDR1 is MNHNS and CDR2 is SASEGT. The length of the CDR3 is 14 residues. J was trimmed by 3 bases and V by 2 bases; bases with no gene match: 0. CDR3 sequence (DNA): TGTGCCAGCAGTGAACTAGCGGGAGGCTACGAGCAGTACTTC. It specifies CASSELAGGYEQYF.

The chain combines TRBV4-2 with TRBJ2-2; D unresolved. The V end lost 2 bases, the J end lost 7 bases, and 14 bases lay between the germline ends. The CDR3 extends over 15 amino acids. Germline CDR1 is LGHNA and CDR2 is YNFKEQ. The CDR3 DNA reads as TGTGCCAGCAGCCAATCCACTTCCCAGGACGGGGAGCTGTTTTTT. Protein sequence: CASSQSTSQDGELFF.

The genes are TRBV11-2 and TRBJ1-1; D is undetermined. The V gene's germline CDR1 is SGHAT and CDR2 FQNNGV. V lost 1 base to trimming and J lost 0 bases, with 9 bases between them. The length of the CDR3 is 15 residues. The CDR3 sequence: CASSLVGVMNTEAFF. The CDR3 nucleotides read TGTGCCAGCAGCTTAGTCGGGGTAATGAACACTGAAGCTTTCTTT.